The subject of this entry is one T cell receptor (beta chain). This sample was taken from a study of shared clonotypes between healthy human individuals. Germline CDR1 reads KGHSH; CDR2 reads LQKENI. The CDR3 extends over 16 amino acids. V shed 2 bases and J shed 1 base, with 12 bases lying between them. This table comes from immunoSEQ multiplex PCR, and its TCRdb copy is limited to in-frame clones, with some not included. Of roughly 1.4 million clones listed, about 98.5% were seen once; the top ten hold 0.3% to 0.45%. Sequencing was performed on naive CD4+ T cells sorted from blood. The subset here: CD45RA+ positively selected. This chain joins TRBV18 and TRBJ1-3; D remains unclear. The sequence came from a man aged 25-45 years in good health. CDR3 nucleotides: TGTGCCAGCTCACCAGTATATGGCGCGTCTGGAAACACCATATATTTT. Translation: CASSPVYGASGNTIYF.